The 12 T cell receptor beta chains presented below share a single source sample, sequenced in a study of blood T cell repertoires in COVID-19. Clones were read by immunoSEQ multiplex PCR, and TCRdb kept only the in-frame ones, dropping some. The profile shows roughly 65,000 clones, roughly 85% of them singletons. Sequenced: peripheral blood. These receptors were collected from a woman at least 80 years old with active or convalescent COVID-19.

The V and J genes are TRBV7-2 and TRBJ1-2; TRBD1 matches 10 bases. Germline V gene data show CDR1 as SGHTA and CDR2 as FQGNSA. CDR3 length: 13 amino acids. Germline trimming cut 7 bases from V and 3 bases from J; bases unmatched to any gene: 2. The DNA for the CDR3 is TGTGCCAGCATGACAGGGGGCTACTATGGCTACACCTTC. Translating it yields CASMTGGYYGYTF.

The rearrangement links TRBV6-4 to TRBJ2-1; 8 nucleotides line up with TRBD1. Looked up from germline, CDR1 is MRHNA and CDR2 is SNTAGT. This CDR3 contains 14 residues. The V segment lost 4 bases and the J segment 10 bases; nucleotides outside the gene matches: 9. Written as DNA, the CDR3 is TGTGCCAGCAGTGTCAGAGGACAGGGCGGCGAGCAGTTCTTC. Protein: CASSVRGQGGEQFF.

The J gene is TRBJ2-7, the V gene TRBV24-1; TRBD1 is a possible D gene (6 bases). The CDR3 is made up of 12 amino acids. The germline gives CDR1 KGHDR, CDR2 SFDVKD. V lost 4 bases and J 3 bases, leaving 6 bases between the germline ends. CDR3: CATSEQGYEQYF. CDR3 coding DNA: TGTGCCACCAGTGAACAGGGCTACGAGCAGTACTTC.

The chain links TRBV5-4 to TRBJ2-5; D is possibly TRBD2 (5 bases). Per germline, CDR1 SGHNT and CDR2 YYREEE (reference sequence). The CDR3 length is 13 residues. Trimming pared 4 bases from V and 3 bases from J, leaving 10 bases between. CDR3 sequence: CASSRGREETQYF. DNA for the CDR3: TGTGCCAGCAGCCGGGGTCGTGAAGAGACCCAGTACTTC.

The chain links TRBV10-3 to TRBJ2-7, with TRBD1 matching over 8 bases. The CDR3 runs to 14 residues. V was clipped by 2 bases and J by 6 bases; unmatched bases: 6. In germline, CDR1 is ENHRY, CDR2 SYGVKD. This CDR3 reads CAISERTGLIEQYF. CDR3 sequence (DNA): TGTGCCATCAGTGAGAGGACAGGGCTGATCGAGCAGTACTTC.

The V and J genes are TRBV19 and TRBJ2-6; a possible D gene is TRBD1 (5 bases). The CDR3 has 15 amino acids. V gave up 5 bases and J gave up 2 bases, with 10 bases separating them. Germline assignment: CDR1 LNHDA and CDR2 SQIVND (reference sequence). The CDR3 spells CASSSQGTGANVLTF. The CDR3 DNA follows: TGTGCCAGTAGTTCTCAGGGTACTGGGGCCAACGTCCTGACTTTC.

The rearrangement joins TRBV2 to TRBJ1-1, with D possibly matching TRBD1 (5 bases). Germline V CDR1 and CDR2: SNHLY, FYNNEI. V was pared by 1 base and J by 7 bases, with 10 bases between. The CDR3 contains 13 residues. The CDR3 coding sequence is TGTGCCAGCAGTGAAGGTAGGGGTGGTGAAGCTTTCTTT. Amino acid sequence: CASSEGRGGEAFF.

The chain couples TRBV20-1 to TRBJ1-5, with a tentative D call TRBD1 (6 bases). The CDR3 sequence is 14 residues long. Trimming shortened V by 3 bases and J by 0 bases, and 9 bases separated the two germline ends. Germline V gene lookup returns CDR1 DFQATT and CDR2 SNEGSKA (reference sequence). The CDR3 nucleotides read TGCAGTGCTAGTTCAGGGGATAGCAATCAGCCCCAGCATTTT. Translated, it gives CSASSGDSNQPQHF.

The rearrangement uses TRBV7-8 and TRBJ1-1; D uncertain. The CDR3 consists of 12 residues. The germline V and J ends were trimmed by 5 bases and 7 bases, with 11 bases remaining between them. The V gene's germline CDR1 is SGHVS and CDR2 FQNEAQ. CDR3 DNA: TGTGCCAGCAGCCCACGGGTGGGTGAAGCTTTCTTT. Amino acid sequence: CASSPRVGEAFF.

The chain combines TRBV5-8 with TRBJ1-1; no clear D. CDR3 length: 12 amino acids. Germline assignment: CDR1 SGHTS and CDR2 YDEGEE. Trimming took off 4 bases at V and 6 bases at J, with 10 bases between the two ends. The CDR3 region has the DNA TGTGCCAGCAGCGAAACCGGTCCTGAAGCTTTCTTT. This translates into CASSETGPEAFF. The entire variable domain, with the rest obtained from reference TRBV5-8 and TRBJ1-1, is as follows: EAGVTQSPTHLIKTRGQQATLRCSPISGHTSVYWYQQALGLGLQFLLWYDEGEERNRGNFPPRFSGRQFPNYSSELNVNALELEDSALYLCASSETGPEAFFGQGTRLTVV.

V and J are TRBV19 and TRBJ1-5; the D is unclear. Germline V CDR1 and CDR2: LNHDA, SQIVND (reference sequence). Trimming shortened V by 0 bases and J by 6 bases, and 15 bases separated the two germline ends. This CDR3 spans 16 amino acids. The CDR3 reads CASSIDILGQRQPQHF. CDR3 DNA: TGTGCCAGTAGTATAGATATATTGGGCCAACGTCAGCCCCAGCATTTT.

The J gene is TRBJ2-7, the V gene TRBV15; 7 bases fit TRBD2. The CDR3 loop spans 14 amino acids. V was pared by 2 bases and J by 0 bases, with 1 base of the junction left unmatched. CDR1 LNHNV and CDR2 YYDKDF come from the germline V gene (reference sequence). CDR3 coding DNA: TGTGCCACCAGCAGACAGCGGGGCTCCTACGAGCAGTACTTC. Translated, it gives CATSRQRGSYEQYF.